A selection of T cell receptor beta chains follows, all from one sample in a study of cytomegalovirus exposure and HLA in healthy donors. Clones were read by immunoSEQ multiplex PCR, and TCRdb kept only the in-frame ones, dropping some. The sample comprises over 150,000 clones, just over 75% of which are singletons, and about 1.5% rests with the top ten. Sequencing used PBMCs. Receptors originate from a woman aged 30 to 39 in good health and CMV-seropositive. The CDR3 runs from the conserved cysteine through the conserved F or W. The order of the fields is J gene, V gene, clone size, CDR3 protein. Clone size is not always given. Where it is, it says once, few, many or a class for expanded clones.

j_call: TRBJ2-2
v_call: TRBV4-1
clone_size: NA
cdr3_aa: CASSTGTSNTGELFF

j_call: TRBJ2-7
v_call: TRBV19
clone_size: NA
cdr3_aa: CASSFGLLPYEQYF

j_call: TRBJ1-2
v_call: TRBV28
clone_size: NA
cdr3_aa: CASPQGTF

j_call: TRBJ2-7
v_call: TRBV11-3
clone_size: few
cdr3_aa: CASSFRPGLAGKYEQYF

j_call: TRBJ2-5
v_call: TRBV27
clone_size: once
cdr3_aa: CASRTGLAGGLNWETQYF

j_call: TRBJ1-2
v_call: TRBV11-2
clone_size: once
cdr3_aa: CASSGDTGTYGYTF

j_call: TRBJ2-7
v_call: TRBV28
clone_size: once
cdr3_aa: CASSLGGDLYEQYF

j_call: TRBJ1-1
v_call: TRBV6-4
clone_size: NA
cdr3_aa: CASSDSGGGSMAEAFF

j_call: TRBJ1-1
v_call: TRBV25-1
clone_size: NA
cdr3_aa: CASSEGGQGAGNTEAFF

j_call: TRBJ1-5
v_call: TRBV4-1
clone_size: once
cdr3_aa: CASSQDGGQGAYQPQHF

j_call: TRBJ2-1
v_call: TRBV4-2
clone_size: NA
cdr3_aa: CASRLGLAYDEQFF

j_call: TRBJ1-5
v_call: TRBV29-1
clone_size: NA
cdr3_aa: CSVVEAGDQPQHF

j_call: TRBJ2-5
v_call: TRBV2
clone_size: few
cdr3_aa: CASSERTGGSETQYF

j_call: TRBJ2-5
v_call: TRBV7-2
clone_size: NA
cdr3_aa: CASSSVTQETQYF

j_call: TRBJ2-3
v_call: TRBV19
clone_size: NA
cdr3_aa: CASSMKSVTDTQYF

j_call: TRBJ2-2
v_call: TRBV5-1
clone_size: NA
cdr3_aa: CASSRDSSGELFF

j_call: TRBJ2-3
v_call: TRBV5-8
clone_size: NA
cdr3_aa: CASSPVSSGRSTDTQYF

j_call: TRBJ1-4
v_call: TRBV11-2
clone_size: NA
cdr3_aa: CASSLGPTNEKLFF

j_call: TRBJ1-5
v_call: TRBV27
clone_size: NA
cdr3_aa: CASRMGLNQPQHF

j_call: TRBJ1-5
v_call: TRBV7-6
clone_size: NA
cdr3_aa: CASNSGGHSNQPQHF

j_call: TRBJ1-2
v_call: TRBV28
clone_size: once
cdr3_aa: CASSLRVIRGYTF

j_call: TRBJ2-3
v_call: TRBV5-1
clone_size: NA
cdr3_aa: CASSSGQGGTDTQYF

j_call: TRBJ2-1
v_call: TRBV5-1
clone_size: NA
cdr3_aa: CASSPLVSNEQFF

j_call: TRBJ1-5
v_call: TRBV4-3
clone_size: NA
cdr3_aa: CASSPGREGNQPQHF

j_call: TRBJ1-2
v_call: TRBV19
clone_size: NA
cdr3_aa: CASSIGGVGVPYGYTF

j_call: TRBJ2-1
v_call: TRBV7-9
clone_size: NA
cdr3_aa: CAAGGTSGSPNEQFF

j_call: TRBJ2-3
v_call: TRBV11-3
clone_size: once
cdr3_aa: CASTRTSGTDTQYF

j_call: TRBJ1-1
v_call: TRBV10-2
clone_size: NA
cdr3_aa: CASSGSWYGNTEAFF

j_call: TRBJ2-7
v_call: TRBV5-1
clone_size: once
cdr3_aa: CASSLSLAGGPPYEQYF

j_call: TRBJ2-2
v_call: TRBV29-1
clone_size: once
cdr3_aa: CSVEMGDRRGGELFF

j_call: TRBJ2-7
v_call: TRBV6-5
clone_size: NA
cdr3_aa: CASSWTGGLGEQYF

j_call: TRBJ2-3
v_call: TRBV27
clone_size: NA
cdr3_aa: CASSYRDGGGRDTQYF

j_call: TRBJ2-5
v_call: TRBV19
clone_size: NA
cdr3_aa: CASSPRPGLLETQYF

j_call: TRBJ2-2
v_call: TRBV7-2
clone_size: few
cdr3_aa: CASSLGLAGDPGELFF

j_call: TRBJ1-1
v_call: TRBV5-6
clone_size: NA
cdr3_aa: CASWTGGVTEAFF

j_call: TRBJ2-1
v_call: TRBV5-1
clone_size: NA
cdr3_aa: CASSLEGDSYNEQFF

j_call: TRBJ1-5
v_call: TRBV7-2
clone_size: NA
cdr3_aa: CASSPGGWGIQPQHF

j_call: TRBJ1-1
v_call: TRBV5-5
clone_size: NA
cdr3_aa: CASSNYMNTEAFF

j_call: TRBJ2-3
v_call: TRBV19
clone_size: NA
cdr3_aa: CASRGARQGLDTQYF

j_call: TRBJ1-5
v_call: TRBV30
clone_size: NA
cdr3_aa: CAWGIDTGLGQPQHF

j_call: TRBJ1-1
v_call: TRBV15
clone_size: NA
cdr3_aa: CATSRDLAGNWDTEAFF

j_call: TRBJ2-1
v_call: TRBV6-5
clone_size: NA
cdr3_aa: CASRSSQSSYNEQFF

j_call: TRBJ1-1
v_call: TRBV5-4
clone_size: NA
cdr3_aa: CASSALRNTEAFF

j_call: TRBJ1-3
v_call: TRBV6-5
clone_size: NA
cdr3_aa: CASSLTGAGNTIYF

j_call: TRBJ2-2
v_call: TRBV11-1
clone_size: NA
cdr3_aa: CASSSGTGTGELFF

j_call: TRBJ2-1
v_call: TRBV29-1
clone_size: NA
cdr3_aa: CSASGGGMVVEQFF

j_call: TRBJ2-7
v_call: TRBV4-3
clone_size: many
cdr3_aa: CASSQDTRLGLAGVIEGDEQYF

j_call: TRBJ2-1
v_call: TRBV6-5
clone_size: NA
cdr3_aa: CASSRLGDEQFF

j_call: TRBJ1-5
v_call: TRBV15
clone_size: NA
cdr3_aa: CATSLDKGSNQPQHF

j_call: TRBJ2-1
v_call: TRBV18
clone_size: NA
cdr3_aa: CASSLGTSGIRNEQFF

j_call: TRBJ2-3
v_call: TRBV5-8
clone_size: once
cdr3_aa: CASSSGLAGGGDTQYF

j_call: TRBJ2-3
v_call: TRBV28
clone_size: NA
cdr3_aa: CASSLGLAGSTDTQYF

j_call: TRBJ2-7
v_call: TRBV11-2
clone_size: NA
cdr3_aa: CASSLDGLGVYEQYF

j_call: TRBJ2-3
v_call: TRBV27
clone_size: NA
cdr3_aa: CASTGERTDTQYF

j_call: TRBJ2-6
v_call: TRBV7-6
clone_size: NA
cdr3_aa: CASSSYRFGNTAGANVLTF

j_call: TRBJ2-5
v_call: TRBV15
clone_size: NA
cdr3_aa: CATSLESGMGETQYF

j_call: TRBJ1-1
v_call: TRBV27
clone_size: NA
cdr3_aa: CASTLGGDRGRGTEAFF

j_call: TRBJ2-1
v_call: TRBV2
clone_size: NA
cdr3_aa: CASSDGLSSYNEQFF

j_call: TRBJ2-1
v_call: TRBV19
clone_size: once
cdr3_aa: CASSINRDYNYNEQFF